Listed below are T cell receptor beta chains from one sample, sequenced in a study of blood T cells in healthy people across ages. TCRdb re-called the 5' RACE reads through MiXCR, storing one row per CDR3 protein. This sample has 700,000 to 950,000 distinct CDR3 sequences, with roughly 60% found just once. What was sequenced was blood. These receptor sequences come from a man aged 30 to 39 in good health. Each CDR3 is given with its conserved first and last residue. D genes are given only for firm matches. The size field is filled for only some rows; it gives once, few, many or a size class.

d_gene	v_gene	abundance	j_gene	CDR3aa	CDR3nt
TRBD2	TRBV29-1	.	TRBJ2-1	CSVVLAGVGEQFF	TGCAGCGTTGTTCTAGCGGGAGTGGGTGAGCAGTTCTTC
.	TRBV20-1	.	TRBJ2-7	CSARTIPRGHNEQYF	TGCAGTGCTAGGACGATACCCCGGGGACACAATGAGCAGTACTTC
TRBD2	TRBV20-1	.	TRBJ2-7	CSARGDSGRWEQYF	TGCAGTGCTAGAGGTGATAGCGGGAGGTGGGAGCAGTACTTC
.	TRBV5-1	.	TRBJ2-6	CASSVPTSSGANVLTF	TGCGCCAGCAGTGTCCCCACTTCCTCTGGGGCCAACGTCCTGACTTTC
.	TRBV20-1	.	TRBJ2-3	CSAWEGGVVTDTQYF	TGCAGTGCATGGGAAGGCGGGGTTGTCACAGATACGCAGTATTTT
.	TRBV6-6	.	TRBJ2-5	CASSRPVGMGQETQYF	TGTGCCAGCAGTCGACCGGTTGGGATGGGCCAAGAGACCCAGTACTTC
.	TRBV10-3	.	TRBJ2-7	CAISPAVAPYEQYF	TGTGCCATCTCTCCCGCGGTGGCCCCCTACGAGCAGTACTTC
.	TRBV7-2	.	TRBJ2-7	CASSLSVGPLYEQYF	TGTGCCAGCAGCTTAAGTGTGGGTCCCCTCTACGAGCAGTACTTC
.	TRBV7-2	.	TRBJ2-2	CASSLVGGGVRELFF	TGTGCCAGCAGCTTAGTAGGGGGGGGCGTCCGGGAGCTGTTTTTT
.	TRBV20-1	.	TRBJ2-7	CSARDRARTYEQYF	TGCAGTGCTAGAGATCGGGCAAGGACCTACGAGCAGTACTTC
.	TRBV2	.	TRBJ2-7	CASSEGGIHEQYF	TGTGCCAGCAGTGAGGGCGGGATCCACGAGCAGTACTTC
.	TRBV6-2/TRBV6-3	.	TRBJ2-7	CASSYWGTDNYEQYF	TGTGCCAGCAGTTACTGGGGGACGGACAACTACGAGCAGTACTTC
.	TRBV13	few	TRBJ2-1	CASSSGPTPQFF	TGTGCCAGCAGCTCTGGACCAACCCCGCAGTTCTTC
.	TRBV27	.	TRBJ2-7	CASSPTTGTRYEQYF	TGTGCCAGCAGCCCTACGACAGGGACTCGCTACGAGCAGTACTTC
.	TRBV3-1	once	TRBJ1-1	CASSQAGTLRTEAFF	TGTGCCAGCAGCCAAGCCGGGACCCTCCGGACTGAAGCTTTCTTT
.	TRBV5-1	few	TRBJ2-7	CASSYLGGSQESQYF	TGCGCCAGCAGCTACTTGGGGGGATCCCAAGAGAGCCAGTACTTC
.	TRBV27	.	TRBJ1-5	CASSFAGGSNQPQHF	TGTGCCAGCAGTTTTGCGGGGGGCTCCAATCAGCCCCAGCATTTT
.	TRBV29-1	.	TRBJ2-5	CSVYGSQETQYF	TGCAGCGTTTATGGGTCACAAGAGACCCAGTACTTC
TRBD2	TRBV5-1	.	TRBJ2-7	CASSLSSSGVNEQYF	TGCGCCAGCAGCTTGTCGTCTAGCGGGGTCAACGAGCAGTACTTC
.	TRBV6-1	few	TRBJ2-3	CASELLQGGPDTQYF	TGTGCCAGCGAACTCCTGCAGGGGGGTCCAGATACGCAGTATTTT
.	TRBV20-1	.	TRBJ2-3	CSPRMFSDTQYF	TGCAGTCCCAGAATGTTCTCAGATACGCAGTATTTT
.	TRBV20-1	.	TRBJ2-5	CSARETRYQETQYF	TGCAGTGCTAGAGAAACTAGGTACCAAGAGACCCAGTACTTC
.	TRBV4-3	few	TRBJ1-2	CASSQGGAGYGYTF	TGCGCCAGCAGCCAAGGAGGGGCTGGCTATGGCTACACCTTC
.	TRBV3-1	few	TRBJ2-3	CASSLSQSTDTQYF	TGTGCCAGCAGCCTATCACAAAGCACAGATACGCAGTATTTT
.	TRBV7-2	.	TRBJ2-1	CASGGRLGGYNEQFF	TGTGCCAGCGGGGGCCGCCTGGGCGGTTACAATGAGCAGTTCTTC
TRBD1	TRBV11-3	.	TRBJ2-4	CASSGQDRTEQYF	TGTGCCAGCAGTGGACAGGATCGTACGGAGCAGTACTTC
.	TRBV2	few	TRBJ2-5	CASSESSASQETQYF	TGTGCCAGCAGTGAGAGTTCGGCTTCTCAGGAGACCCAGTACTTC
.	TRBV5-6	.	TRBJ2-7	CASSLRQGTSYNEQYF	TGTGCCAGCAGCTTGCGCCAGGGAACCTCCTACAATGAGCAGTACTTC
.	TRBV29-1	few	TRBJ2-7	CSVTWLGGYEQYF	TGCAGCGTGACCTGGCTGGGAGGCTACGAGCAGTACTTC
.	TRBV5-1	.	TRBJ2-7	CASSALRQDEQYF	TGCGCCAGCAGCGCACTTAGACAGGACGAGCAGTACTTC
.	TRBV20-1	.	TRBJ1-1	CSARDMQGRAGTEAFF	TGCAGTGCTAGAGATATGCAGGGGAGGGCGGGCACTGAAGCTTTCTTT
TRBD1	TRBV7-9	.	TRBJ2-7	CAGSLGQGQIYEQYF	TGTGCCGGCAGCTTAGGACAGGGGCAGATCTACGAGCAGTACTTC